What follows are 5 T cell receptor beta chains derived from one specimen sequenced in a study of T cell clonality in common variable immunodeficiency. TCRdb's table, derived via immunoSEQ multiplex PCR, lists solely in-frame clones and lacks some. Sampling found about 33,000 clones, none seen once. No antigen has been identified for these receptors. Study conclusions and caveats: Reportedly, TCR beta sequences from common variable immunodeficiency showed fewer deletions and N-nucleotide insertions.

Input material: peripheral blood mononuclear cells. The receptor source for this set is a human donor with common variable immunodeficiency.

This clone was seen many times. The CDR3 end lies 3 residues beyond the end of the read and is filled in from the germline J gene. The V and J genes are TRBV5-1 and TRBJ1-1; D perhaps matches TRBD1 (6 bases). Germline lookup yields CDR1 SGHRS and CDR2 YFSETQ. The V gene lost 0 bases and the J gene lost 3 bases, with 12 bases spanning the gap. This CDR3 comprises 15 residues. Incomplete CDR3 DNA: TGCGCCAGCAGCTTGGACCCAGGGGATTACACTGAA. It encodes CASSLDPGDYTE. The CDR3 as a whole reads CASSLDPGDYTEAFF.

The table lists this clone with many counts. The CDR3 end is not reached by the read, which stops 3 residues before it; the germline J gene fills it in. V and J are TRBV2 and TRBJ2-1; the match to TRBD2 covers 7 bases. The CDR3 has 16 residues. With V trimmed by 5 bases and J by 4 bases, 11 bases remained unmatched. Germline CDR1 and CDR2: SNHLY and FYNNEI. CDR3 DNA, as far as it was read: TGTGCCAGCAGTCTAAGGGCGGGGAGGGCATACAATGAG. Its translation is CASSLRAGRAYNE. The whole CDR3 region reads CASSLRAGRAYNEQFF.

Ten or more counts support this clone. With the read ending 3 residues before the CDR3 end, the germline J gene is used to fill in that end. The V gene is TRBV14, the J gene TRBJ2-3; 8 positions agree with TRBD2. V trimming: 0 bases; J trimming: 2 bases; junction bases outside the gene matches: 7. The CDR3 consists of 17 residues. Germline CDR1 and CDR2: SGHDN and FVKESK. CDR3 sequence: CASSQEVGGVLTDTQYF. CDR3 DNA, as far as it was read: TGTGCCAGCAGCCAAGAAGTCGGGGGGGTCCTCACAGATACG.

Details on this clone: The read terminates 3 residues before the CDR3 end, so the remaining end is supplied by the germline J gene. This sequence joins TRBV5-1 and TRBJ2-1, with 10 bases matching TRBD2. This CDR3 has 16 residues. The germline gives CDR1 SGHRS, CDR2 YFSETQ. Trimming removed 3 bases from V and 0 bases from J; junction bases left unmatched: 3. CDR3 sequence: CASSSVAGGSYNEQFF. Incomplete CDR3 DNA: TGCGCCAGCAGCTCCGTAGCGGGGGGCTCCTACAATGAG. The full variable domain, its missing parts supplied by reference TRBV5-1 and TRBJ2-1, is KAGVTQTPRYLIKTRGQQVTLSCSPISGHRSVSWYQQTPGQGLQFLFEYFSETQRNKGNFPGRFSGRQFSNSRSEMNVSTLELGDSALYLCASSSVAGGSYNEQFFGPGTRLTVL.

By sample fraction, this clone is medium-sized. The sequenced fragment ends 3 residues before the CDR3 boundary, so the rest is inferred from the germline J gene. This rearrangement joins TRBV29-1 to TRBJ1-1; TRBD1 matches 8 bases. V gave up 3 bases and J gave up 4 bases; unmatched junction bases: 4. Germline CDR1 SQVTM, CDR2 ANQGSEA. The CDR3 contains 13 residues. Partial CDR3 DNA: TGCAGCGTTGAGGCCCAGGGGGCCACTGAA. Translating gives CSVEAQGATE. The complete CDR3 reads CSVEAQGATEAFF. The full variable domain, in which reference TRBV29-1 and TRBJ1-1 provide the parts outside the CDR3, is SAVISQKPSRDICQRGTSLTIQCQVDSQVTMMFWYRQQPGQSLTLIATANQGSEATYESGFVIDKFPISRPNLTFSTLTVSNMSPEDSSIYLCSVEAQGATEAFFGQGTRLTVV.